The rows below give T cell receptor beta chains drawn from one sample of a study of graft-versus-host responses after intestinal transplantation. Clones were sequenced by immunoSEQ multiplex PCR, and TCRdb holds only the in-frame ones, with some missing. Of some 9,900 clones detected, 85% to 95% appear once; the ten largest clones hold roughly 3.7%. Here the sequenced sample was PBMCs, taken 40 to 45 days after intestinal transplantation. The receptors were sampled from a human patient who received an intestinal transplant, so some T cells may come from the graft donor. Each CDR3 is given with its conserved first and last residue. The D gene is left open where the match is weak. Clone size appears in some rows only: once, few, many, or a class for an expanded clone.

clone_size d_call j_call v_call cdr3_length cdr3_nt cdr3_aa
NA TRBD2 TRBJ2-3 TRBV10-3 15 TGTGCCATCAGGGGTAGCGGGGGGGCCACAGATACGCAGTATTTT CAIRGSGGATDTQYF
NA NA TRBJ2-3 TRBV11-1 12 TGTGCCAGCAGCTTGGGAGGCCCAACGCAGTATTTT CASSLGGPTQYF
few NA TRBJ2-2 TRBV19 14 TGTGCCAGTAGTCTCTACCTTGCGGACGGGGAGCTGTTTTTT CASSLYLADGELFF
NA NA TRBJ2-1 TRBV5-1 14 TGCGCCAGCAGCGCGGGACAGAGCTACAATGAGCAGTTCTTC CASSAGQSYNEQFF
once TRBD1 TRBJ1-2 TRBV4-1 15 TGCGCCAGCAGCCAAGATCTGGACAGGGGAGGGGGCTACACCTTC CASSQDLDRGGGYTF
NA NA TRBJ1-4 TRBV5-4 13 TGTGCCAGCAGCTTGGAAACTAATGAAAAACTGTTTTTT CASSLETNEKLFF
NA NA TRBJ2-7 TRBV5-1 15 TGCGCCAGCAGACTAACTAGCTGGGGGTCCTACGAGCAGTACTTC CASRLTSWGSYEQYF
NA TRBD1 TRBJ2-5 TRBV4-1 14 TGCGCCAGCAGCATGGGACAGGAACAAGAGACCCAGTACTTC CASSMGQEQETQYF
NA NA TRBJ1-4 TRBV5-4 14 TGTGCCAGCAGCCCCGGGACGCGAGATGAAAAACTGTTTTTT CASSPGTRDEKLFF
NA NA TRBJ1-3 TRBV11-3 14 TGTGCCAGCAGTATCCCGTTCTCTGGAAACACCATATATTTT CASSIPFSGNTIYF
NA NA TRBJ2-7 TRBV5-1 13 TGCGCCAGCAGCTTTACAGGGCTCGACGAGCAGTACTTC CASSFTGLDEQYF
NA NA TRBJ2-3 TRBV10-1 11 TGCGCCAGCTCACAAGCAGATACGCAGTATTTT CASSQADTQYF
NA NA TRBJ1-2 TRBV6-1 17 TGTGCCAGCAGTGAGCACGGGGGCGGAGGGGGAAGGAGTGGCTACACCTTC CASSEHGGGGGRSGYTF
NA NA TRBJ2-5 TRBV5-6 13 TGTGCCAGCAGCCCCCCGGTCCAAGAGACCCAGTACTTC CASSPPVQETQYF
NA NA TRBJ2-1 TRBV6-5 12 TGTGCCAGCGTAGCTCTAATAGGTGAGCAGTTCTTC CASVALIGEQFF
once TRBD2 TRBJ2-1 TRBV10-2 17 TGCGCCAGCAGTGGCCCCGGCGGGGGGGCCTTGGGGAATGAGCAGTTCTTC CASSGPGGGALGNEQFF
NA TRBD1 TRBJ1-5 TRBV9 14 TGTGCCAGCAGCCCCGGGGACAGCCATCAGCCCCAGCATTTT CASSPGDSHQPQHF
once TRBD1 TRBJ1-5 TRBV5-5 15 TGTGCCAGCAGCTTCGGACAGGTCTTGGATCAGCCCCAGCATTTT CASSFGQVLDQPQHF
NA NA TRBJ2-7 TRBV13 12 TGTGCCAGCAGCCAGGGGACCTACGAGCAGTACTTC CASSQGTYEQYF
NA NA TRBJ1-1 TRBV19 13 TGTGCCAGTAGTATATCTGCAAACACTGAAGCTTTCTTT CASSISANTEAFF
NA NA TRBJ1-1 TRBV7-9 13 TGTGCCAGCAGCTTGCTTGTTTGGAGGGACGATTTCTTT CASSLLVWRDDFF
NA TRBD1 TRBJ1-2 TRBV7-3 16 TGTGCCAGCAGCGCGGACAGGCCCCTCAATATGGGCGGCTACACCTTC CASSADRPLNMGGYTF
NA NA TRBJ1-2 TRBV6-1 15 TGTGCCAGCAGTGAAAGGGGCAGCTCTAACTATGGCTACACCTTC CASSERGSSNYGYTF
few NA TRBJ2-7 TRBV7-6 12 TGTGCCAGCAGCTTAGGGGGGAGGGAGCAGTACTTC CASSLGGREQYF
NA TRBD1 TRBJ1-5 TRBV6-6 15 TGTGCCAGCAGTGGACAGGGGGCGCGGAATCAGCCCCAGCATTTT CASSGQGARNQPQHF
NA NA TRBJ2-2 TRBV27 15 TGTGCCAGCAGTCCCCGGCTAGCAGATTCCGGGGAGCTGTTTTTT CASSPRLADSGELFF
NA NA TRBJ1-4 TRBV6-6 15 TGTGCCAGCCTCGAAACAGGTGGGATTAGTGAAAAACTGTTTTTT CASLETGGISEKLFF
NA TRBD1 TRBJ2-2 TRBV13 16 TGTGCCAGCAGCCGGGACAGTGAGTCGAACACCGGGGAGCTGTTTTTT CASSRDSESNTGELFF
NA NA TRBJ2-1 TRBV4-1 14 TGCGCCAGCAGCCAAGGATCTTCTTACAATGAGCAGTTCTTC CASSQGSSYNEQFF
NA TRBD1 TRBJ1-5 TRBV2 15 TGTGCCAGCAGTGTCCAGGGGGTGGGGGATCAGCCCCAGCATTTT CASSVQGVGDQPQHF
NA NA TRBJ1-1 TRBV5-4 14 TGTGCCAGCAGCCCTCAGACCGGGGGGACTGAAGCTTTCTTT CASSPQTGGTEAFF
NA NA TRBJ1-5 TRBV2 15 TGTGCCAGCGGGGAGGAGGGGTATAGCAATCAGCCCCAGCATTTT CASGEEGYSNQPQHF
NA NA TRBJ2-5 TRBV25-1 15 TGTGCCAGCAGTGAAGTGGGACCCATCCAAGAGACCCAGTACTTC CASSEVGPIQETQYF
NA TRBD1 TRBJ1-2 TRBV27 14 TGTGCCAGCAGAGGGGCAGGGGGCTTCTATGGCTACACCTTC CASRGAGGFYGYTF
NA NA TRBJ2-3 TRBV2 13 TGTGCCATAACGGGGGAACCTCAAGATACGCAGTATTTT CAITGEPQDTQYF
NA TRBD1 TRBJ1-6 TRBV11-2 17 TGTGCCAGCAGCTTAGGTGGGACAGGGGCGTACTATTCACCCCTCCACTTT CASSLGGTGAYYSPLHF
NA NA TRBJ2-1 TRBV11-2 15 TGTGCCAGCAGCTTAGGTGGGGGATCCTACAATGAGCAGTTCTTC CASSLGGGSYNEQFF
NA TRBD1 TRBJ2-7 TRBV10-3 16 TGTGCCATCAGTGACCCCGACAGGGCGGTCTCCTACGAGCAGTACTTC CAISDPDRAVSYEQYF
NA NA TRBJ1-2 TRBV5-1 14 TGCGCCAGCAGCTTTTCCGGGCAGGGGTACGGCTACACCTTC CASSFSGQGYGYTF
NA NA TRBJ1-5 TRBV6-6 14 TGTGCCAGCAGTTACGCGGGGGTGAGGCAGCCCCAGCATTTT CASSYAGVRQPQHF
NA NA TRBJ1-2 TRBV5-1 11 TGCGCCAGCAGGGATAACTATGGCTACACCTTC CASRDNYGYTF
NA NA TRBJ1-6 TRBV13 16 TGTGCCAGCAGCCCCGGGCCGAGCTCCTATAATTCACCCCTCCACTTT CASSPGPSSYNSPLHF
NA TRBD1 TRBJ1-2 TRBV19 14 TGTGCCAGTAGTATGGGGACAGGGAAGACTGGCTACACCTTC CASSMGTGKTGYTF
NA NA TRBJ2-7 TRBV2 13 TGTGCCAGCAGTTTTCTGGTACCCTACGAGCAGTACTTC CASSFLVPYEQYF
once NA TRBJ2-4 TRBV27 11 TGTGCCAGCAGTTTTGGGGACATTCAGTACTTC CASSFGDIQYF
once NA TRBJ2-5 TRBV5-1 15 TGCGCCAGCAGCTTGGTTGGGGGGCAGGAGGAGACCCAGTACTTC CASSLVGGQEETQYF
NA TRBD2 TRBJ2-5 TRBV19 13 TGTGCCACCCGGCTCGGGGGGAGCGAGACCCAGTACTTC CATRLGGSETQYF
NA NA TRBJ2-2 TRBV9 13 TGTGCCAGCGCAGAGCTAAACACCGGGGAGCTGTTTTTT CASAELNTGELFF
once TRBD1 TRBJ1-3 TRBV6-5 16 TGTGCCAGCAGTTACTCGATAGGGGGCGCTGGAAACACCATATATTTT CASSYSIGGAGNTIYF
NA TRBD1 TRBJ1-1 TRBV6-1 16 TGTGCCAGCAGTGAACCAAGGACAGGGATGAACACTGAAGCTTTCTTT CASSEPRTGMNTEAFF
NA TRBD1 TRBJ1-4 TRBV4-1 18 TGCGCCAGCAGCCAACGTTACAGGGGGTCTGCAACTAATGAAAAACTGTTTTTT CASSQRYRGSATNEKLFF
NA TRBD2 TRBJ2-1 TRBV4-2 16 TGTGCCAGCAGCCAAGAGGAGCGGGGCCTATACAATGAGCAGTTCTTC CASSQEERGLYNEQFF
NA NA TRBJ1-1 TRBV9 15 TGTGCCAGCAGCCCCCGGGGGGCGGCGAACACTGAAGCTTTCTTT CASSPRGAANTEAFF
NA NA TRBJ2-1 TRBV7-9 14 TGTGCCAGCGGGGTTAGCGTATCCCACAATGAGCAGTTCTTC CASGVSVSHNEQFF
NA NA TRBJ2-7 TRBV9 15 TGTGCCAGCAGCGTAGCCGGGGTTTCCGAGGCCGAGCAGTACTTC CASSVAGVSEAEQYF